Listed below are T cell receptor beta chains from one sample, sequenced in a study of blood T cell repertoires in COVID-19. TCRdb keeps only in-frame clones here, not all; method: immunoSEQ multiplex PCR. The sample consists of tens of thousands of clones, around 82% of them appearing once. The sequenced material came from peripheral blood. Receptors originate from a man aged 60 to 69 with acute or convalescent COVID-19. CDR3s include the opening cysteine and the closing phenylalanine or tryptophan. The order of the fields is V gene, J gene, D gene, clone size, CDR3 protein, CDR3 DNA. A D gene is named only where the DNA matches it firmly. Size tells how often a clone was seen (once, few, many) or the class of an expanded clone, and some rows leave it out.

TRBV29-1	TRBJ2-7	TRBD1	.	CSVEDRGTGGYEQYF	TGCAGCGTTGAAGATAGAGGGACAGGGGGTTACGAGCAGTACTTC
TRBV5-1	TRBJ1-1	.	.	CASSLQTGGNTEAFF	TGCGCCAGCAGCCTGCAGACAGGAGGCAACACTGAAGCTTTCTTT
TRBV29-1	TRBJ1-4	.	.	CSVGGATNEKLFF	TGCAGCGTTGGGGGGGCAACTAATGAAAAACTGTTTTTT
TRBV7-9	TRBJ1-5	TRBD1	few	CASSLGTGIYSNQPQHF	TGTGCCAGCAGCTTAGGGACAGGGATCTATAGCAATCAGCCCCAGCATTTT
TRBV28	TRBJ2-2	.	few	CASNTVGGYAGELFF	TGTGCCAGCAATACTGTTGGGGGGTACGCCGGGGAGCTGTTTTTT
TRBV6-6	TRBJ1-2	TRBD1	once	CASSYQQGMSYGYTF	TGTGCCAGCAGTTACCAACAGGGGATGAGCTATGGCTACACCTTC
TRBV11-2	TRBJ2-5	TRBD2	.	CASSLDSAGEETQYF	TGTGCCAGCAGCTTAGATTCGGCGGGGGAAGAGACCCAGTACTTC
TRBV5-1	TRBJ1-4	.	.	CASSPDSTNEKLFF	TGCGCCAGCAGCCCAGACAGTACTAATGAAAAACTGTTTTTT
TRBV5-1	TRBJ2-7	TRBD1	once	CASSSGDRGGEQYF	TGCGCCAGCAGCTCCGGTGACAGGGGCGGCGAGCAGTACTTC
TRBV18	TRBJ2-2	.	.	CASSPRDTTTGELFF	TGTGCCAGCTCACCCCGGGACACAACCACCGGGGAGCTGTTTTTT
TRBV11-2	TRBJ2-7	.	.	CASSPGWGSYEQYF	TGTGCCAGCAGCCCGGGGTGGGGCTCCTACGAGCAGTACTTC